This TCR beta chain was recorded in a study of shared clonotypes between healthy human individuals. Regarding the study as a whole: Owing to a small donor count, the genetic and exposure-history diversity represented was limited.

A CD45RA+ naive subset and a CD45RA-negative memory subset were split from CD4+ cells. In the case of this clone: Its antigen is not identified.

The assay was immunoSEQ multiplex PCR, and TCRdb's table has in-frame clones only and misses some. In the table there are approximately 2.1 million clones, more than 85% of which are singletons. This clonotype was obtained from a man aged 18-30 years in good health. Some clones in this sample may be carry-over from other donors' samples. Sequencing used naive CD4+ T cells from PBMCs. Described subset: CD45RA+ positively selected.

The CDR3 region has the DNA TGCGCCAGCAGCATCCCATCCACAGATACGCAGTATTTT. Its protein product is CASSIPSTDTQYF. The V and J genes are TRBV5-1 and TRBJ2-3; D is undetermined. Germline assignment: CDR1 SGHRS and CDR2 YFSETQ. With 4 bases removed from V and 2 bases from J, the gap between germline ends came to 8 bases. The CDR3 has 13 amino acids. Full variable domain (rest looked up from reference TRBV5-1 and TRBJ2-3): KAGVTQTPRYLIKTRGQQVTLSCSPISGHRSVSWYQQTPGQGLQFLFEYFSETQRNKGNFPGRFSGRQFSNSRSEMNVSTLELGDSALYLCASSIPSTDTQYFGPGTRLTVL.